This TCR beta chain was identified during a study of T cell responses to AZD1222 COVID-19 vaccine. About this clone itself: The antigen remains unidentified.

General study results and limits: Increased Spike-specific TCR breadth and depth were observed after two AZD1222 doses.

Trimming stripped 5 bases from V and 0 bases from J, with 17 bases between. The CDR3 runs to 17 residues. Germline values: CDR1 LNHDA, CDR2 SQIVND (reference sequence). Data came from immunoSEQ multiplex PCR; TCRdb stores just in-frame clones and leaves some out. This repertoire shows about 120,000 clones, about 93% found once; its top ten account for 5%. This sample comprised peripheral blood, obtained 28 days after the second AZD1222 dose. The chain couples TRBV19 to TRBJ1-5; D is unclear. The receptor was isolated from an adult who received the AZD1222 COVID-19 vaccine. The DNA for the CDR3 is TGTGCCAGTAGTGACGAAAAAGGCAGCTATAGCAATCAGCCCCAGCATTTT. Translating gives CASSDEKGSYSNQPQHF.